A single count supports the clone carrying this T cell receptor beta chain. Its specificity is not known. Germline loops: CDR1 SGHTA, CDR2 FQGNSA. V was pared by 5 bases and J by 9 bases, with 16 bases between. CDR3 size: 14 residues. The source of the sample is a study of CD8+CD57+ T cells in acquired aplastic anemia. The study's findings and limits: It was found that approximately 29 CD8+ CDR3 sequences were shared between patients and controls.

TCR beta VDJ and CDR3 profiles were obtained from a genomic DNA template. TCRdb re-derived calls from the reads in MiXCR, one entry per CDR3 protein. The sample shows roughly 150,000 distinct CDR3 sequences, roughly 48% of them seen only once. Previously, flow cytometry had revealed CD8+CD57+ cell expansion in the patients chosen for sequencing. This chain connects TRBV7-2 to TRBJ1-4, with D perhaps TRBD1 (6 bases). The receptor was isolated from a human donor with aplastic anemia. The sample comprised sorted CD4+, CD8+, or CD8+CD57+ T cells (not recorded which) from PBMCs. The CDR3 sequence: CASSVPGHMKKLFF. CDR3 in DNA: TGTGCCAGCAGCGTCCCGGGACATATGAAAAAACTGTTTTTT.